The T cell receptor (beta chain) under discussion was sequenced for a study of radiation and T cells in renal cell carcinoma. This clone was found a few times. Its specificity is not known. CDR3 size: 14 residues. Germline V gene sequence: CDR1 MNHEY, CDR2 SVGAGI. V dropped 6 bases and J dropped 4; count of bases not matched to a gene: 6. Specified time point: baseline pretreatment blood. Stated treatment: 15 Gy SBRT to primary tumor, nephrectomy 4 weeks later. This renal cell carcinoma was of the clear cell type. Clones were read by immunoSEQ multiplex PCR, and TCRdb kept only the in-frame ones, dropping some. The sample comprises 100,000 to 150,000 clones, roughly 80% of which are singletons, and less than 3.5% rests with the top ten. General study points: Top tumor clonotypes rose in blood 2 weeks post-radiation, then contracted.

The clonotype originates from an older woman with renal cell carcinoma. This specimen consisted of blood, obtained from a patient whose treatment included radiotherapy and nephrectomy. The chain has TRBV6-5 and TRBJ1-5; TRBD1 matches 7 bases. Here the CDR3 reads CASSPRGPNQPQHF. The CDR3 bases are TGTGCCAGCAGCCCTAGGGGGCCAAATCAGCCCCAGCATTTT.